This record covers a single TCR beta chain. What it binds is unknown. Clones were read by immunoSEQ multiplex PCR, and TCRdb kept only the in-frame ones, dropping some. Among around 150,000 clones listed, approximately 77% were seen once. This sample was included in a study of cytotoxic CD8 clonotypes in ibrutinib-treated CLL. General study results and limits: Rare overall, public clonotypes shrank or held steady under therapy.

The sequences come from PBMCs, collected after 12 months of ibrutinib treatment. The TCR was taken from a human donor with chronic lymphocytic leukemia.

CDR3 nucleotide sequence: TGTGCCAGCAGCAAAGTCGACGGCGAGGGCAACGATGGCTACACCTTC. As protein: CASSKVDGEGNDGYTF. V gene TRBV21-1 combines with J gene TRBJ1-2. TRBV21-1 is termed a pseudogene. This CDR3 has 16 residues.